This T cell receptor beta chain emerged from a study of T cells in Graves' hyperthyroidism and ophthalmopathy. Amplification of TCR beta CDR3 regions used RNA as the template. During a first-round RT-PCR of the TCR CDR3, the HTBI primer set was used. TCRdb re-analysed the multiplex PCR reads in MiXCR, keeping a single row per CDR3 protein. Of roughly 420,000 distinct CDR3 sequences in the sample, approximately 15% were seen once. The CDR3 is 15 residues long. CDR1 is SQVTM and CDR2 is ANQGSEA in the germline V gene. Trimming took 0 bases from V and 5 from J; bases not matched to a gene: 5. There are many counts of this clonotype. Its antigen is not identified. Patients showing uncontrolled infection, other autoimmune disease, pregnancy or lactation were ineligible. Study-level results: Most thyroid-expanded clonotypes above 0.001 were also found in blood. The model foresaw ophthalmopathy a median roughly 6.3 months prior to onset.

This chain joins TRBV29-1 and TRBJ2-5; 11 bases line up with TRBD1. The sequence derives from a woman under 30 with Graves' hyperthyroidism. The specimen was blood. The CDR3 spells CSVEEDRGRAETQYF. In nucleotides, the CDR3 is TGCAGCGTTGAAGAGGACAGGGGGCGGGCGGAGACCCAGTACTTC. The variable domain in full, with the rest retrieved from reference TRBV29-1 and TRBJ2-5, is SAVISQKPSRDICQRGTSLTIQCQVDSQVTMMFWYRQQPGQSLTLIATANQGSEATYESGFVIDKFPISRPNLTFSTLTVSNMSPEDSSIYLCSVEEDRGRAETQYFGPGTRLLVL.